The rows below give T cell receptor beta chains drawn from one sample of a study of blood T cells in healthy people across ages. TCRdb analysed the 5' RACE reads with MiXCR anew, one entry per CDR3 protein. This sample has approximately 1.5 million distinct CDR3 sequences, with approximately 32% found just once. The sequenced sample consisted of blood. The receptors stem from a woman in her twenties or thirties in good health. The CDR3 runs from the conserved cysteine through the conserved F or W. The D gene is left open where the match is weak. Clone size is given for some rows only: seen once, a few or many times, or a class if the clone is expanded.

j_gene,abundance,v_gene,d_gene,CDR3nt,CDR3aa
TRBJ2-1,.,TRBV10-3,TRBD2,TGTGCCGCTACTAGCGCGGAAGACGATGAGCAGTTCTTC,CAATSAEDDEQFF
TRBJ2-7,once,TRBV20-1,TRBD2,TGCAGTGCGTCTCACGGAGGGGGCGGGGGGGACCGAGAGTCCCAGTACTTC,CSASHGGGGGDRESQYF
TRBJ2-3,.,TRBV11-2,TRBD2,TGTGCCAGCAGCTTGCGACTAGCGGGGGATTCCACAGATACGCAGTATTTT,CASSLRLAGDSTDTQYF
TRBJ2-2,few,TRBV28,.,TGTGCCAGCAGGATTGACGACGGGGAGCTGTTTTTT,CASRIDDGELFF
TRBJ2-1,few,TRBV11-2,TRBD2,TGTGCCAGCAGCTCGTCGGGACTATCGAACTACAATGAGCAGTTCTTC,CASSSSGLSNYNEQFF
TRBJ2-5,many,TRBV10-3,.,TGTGCCACCGGGACACAGCAAGAGACCCAGTACTTC,CATGTQQETQYF
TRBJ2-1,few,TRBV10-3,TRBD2,TGTGCCATCGGGGGGGGACCATCGTTAAGCTCCTACAATGAGCAGTTCTTC,CAIGGGPSLSSYNEQFF
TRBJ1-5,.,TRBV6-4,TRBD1,TGTGCCCAGTGGGGGACAGGGTGGCCAAGGGTCACCAATCAGCCCCAGCATTTT,CAQWGTGWPRVTNQPQHF
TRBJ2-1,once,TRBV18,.,TGTGCCAGCTCACCGAGGCCTGATTACAATGAGCAGTTCTTC,CASSPRPDYNEQFF
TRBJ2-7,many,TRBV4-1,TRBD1,TGCGCCAGCAGCCAACCGGACAGGCGGCTAGGCTACGAGCAGTACTTC,CASSQPDRRLGYEQYF
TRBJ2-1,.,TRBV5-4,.,TGTGCCAGCAGCTTGGATTTGATTTTGAGGAATGAGCAGTTCTTC,CASSLDLILRNEQFF
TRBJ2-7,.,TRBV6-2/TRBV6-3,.,TGTGCCAGCAGGTCACGAAGTGGGCGGGGGCCTGACAACGAGCAGTACTTC,CASRSRSGRGPDNEQYF
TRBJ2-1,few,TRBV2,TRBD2,TGTGCCAGCAGTCGTAGCGGGAGAGGCTCCTACAATGAGCAGTTCTTC,CASSRSGRGSYNEQFF
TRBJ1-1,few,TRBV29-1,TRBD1,TGCAGCGTTCCAGCCCGGACAGGGAACACTGAAGCTTTCTTT,CSVPARTGNTEAFF
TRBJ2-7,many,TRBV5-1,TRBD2,TGCGCCAGCAGCTTGGAGGCTAGCGGGACCTACGAGCAGTACTTC,CASSLEASGTYEQYF
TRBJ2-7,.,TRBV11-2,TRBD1,TGTGCCAGCAGCTTAGTAATATTTAGGGACAGGGGGAGCTACGAGCAGTACTTC,CASSLVIFRDRGSYEQYF
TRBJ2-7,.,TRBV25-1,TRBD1,TGTGCCAGCAGTGGCCTTACAGGGGCGGAGTACGAGCAGTACTTC,CASSGLTGAEYEQYF
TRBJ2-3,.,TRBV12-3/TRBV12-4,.,TGTGCCAGCATCTTCGGACAAACTTCGGATACGCAGTATTTT,CASIFGQTSDTQYF
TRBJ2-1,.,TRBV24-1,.,TGTGCCACCAGTGATTTGCAGCCGGGGGTCAATGAGCAGTTCTTC,CATSDLQPGVNEQFF
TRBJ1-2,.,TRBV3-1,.,TGTGCCAGCAGCCAAGAGAGGGGCGTCAATGACTACACCTTC,CASSQERGVNDYTF
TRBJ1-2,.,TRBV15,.,TGTGCCACCAGCAGAGCCGCACCGAACTATGGCTACACCTTC,CATSRAAPNYGYTF
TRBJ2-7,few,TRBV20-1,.,TGCAGTGCTGAGGGGGGGGGCTACAGCTCCTACGAGCAGTACTTC,CSAEGGGYSSYEQYF
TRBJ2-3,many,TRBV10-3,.,TGTGCCATCAGTCCCAGCGCAGATACGCAGTATTTT,CAISPSADTQYF
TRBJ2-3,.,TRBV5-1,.,TGCGCCAGCAGCTTGCTCGGACCCGAAGTTGATACGCAGTATTTT,CASSLLGPEVDTQYF
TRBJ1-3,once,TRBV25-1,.,TGTGCCAGCAGTGAATTACACGGGGAGAACACCATATATTTT,CASSELHGENTIYF
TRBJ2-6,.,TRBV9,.,TGTGCCAGCAGCCCCTCCAACTCTGGGGCCAACGTCCTGACTTTC,CASSPSNSGANVLTF
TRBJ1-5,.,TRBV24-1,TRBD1,TGTGCCACCAGTGATTTGAACAGGGGAAGGGTGCAGCCCCAGCATTTT,CATSDLNRGRVQPQHF
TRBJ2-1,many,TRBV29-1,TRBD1,TGCAGCGTCGACAGGGAAGAGTTCTTC,CSVDREEFF
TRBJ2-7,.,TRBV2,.,TGTGCCAGCAGTGACTCGGTAGTCTCCTACGAGCAGTACTTC,CASSDSVVSYEQYF
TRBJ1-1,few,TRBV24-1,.,TGTGCCACCAGGGGGTCCGGGGTATCTAACACTGAAGCTTTCTTT,CATRGSGVSNTEAFF
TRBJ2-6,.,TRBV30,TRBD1,TGTGCCTGGAGTGTCCCGAGACAGGGGGCGCGGGGGGCCAACGTCCTGACTTTC,CAWSVPRQGARGANVLTF
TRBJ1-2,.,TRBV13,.,TGTGCCAGCAGCTTAGGGACAGTCCGGGGCTACACCTTC,CASSLGTVRGYTF
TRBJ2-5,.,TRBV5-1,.,TGCGCCAGCAGCTTGGCCGGCAGGGGGGTAGATGAGACCCAGTACTTC,CASSLAGRGVDETQYF
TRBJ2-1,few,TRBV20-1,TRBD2,TGCAGTGCTCAAAAACCTCTAGCGGGAGGATATGAGCAGTTCTTC,CSAQKPLAGGYEQFF
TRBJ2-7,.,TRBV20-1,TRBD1,TGCAGTCCCCTAGGTAGACAGGGTGTGTGGGAGCAGTACTTC,CSPLGRQGVWEQYF
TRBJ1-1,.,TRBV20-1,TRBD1,TGCAGTGCTAGAGGAGTCGGGCAGGGGGGATGGACTGAAGCTTTCTTT,CSARGVGQGGWTEAFF
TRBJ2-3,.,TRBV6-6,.,TGTGCCAGCCTAGGTAGGGAAAAAGGCACAGATACGCAGTATTTT,CASLGREKGTDTQYF
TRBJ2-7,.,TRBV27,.,TGTGCCAGCGCGTTAAAACCGGACAGAGCCTACGAGCAGTACTTC,CASALKPDRAYEQYF
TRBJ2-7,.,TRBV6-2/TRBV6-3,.,TGTGCCAGCTGTTTAGGGCGGGACTACGAGCAGTACTTC,CASCLGRDYEQYF
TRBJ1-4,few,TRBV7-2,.,TGTGCCAGCAGCCCATCTATGTACCGAGCAACTAATGAAAAACTGTTTTTT,CASSPSMYRATNEKLFF
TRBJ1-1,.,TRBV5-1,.,TGCGCCAGCAGCTATGGGGAAATGGACACTGAAACTTTCTTT,CASSYGEMDTETFF
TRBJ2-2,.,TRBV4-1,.,TGCGCCAGCAGCCAACTCCCCGGGACCGGAGATCGCCGGGAGCTGTTTTTT,CASSQLPGTGDRRELFF
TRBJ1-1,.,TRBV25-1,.,TGTGCCAGCAGTGCCCCCGCAGGGGCGCGAGACACTGAAGCTTTCTTT,CASSAPAGARDTEAFF
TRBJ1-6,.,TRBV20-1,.,TGCAGTGCTAGCCCGGGGGGTAATTCACCCCTCCACTTT,CSASPGGNSPLHF
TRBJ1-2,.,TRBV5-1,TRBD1,TGCGCCAGCAGCTCCGACAGGGCGCGTGGCTGCACCTTC,CASSSDRARGCTF
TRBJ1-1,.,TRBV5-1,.,TGCGCCAGCAGCTTGTTTAATGGGGCCTTCATGAACACTGAAGCTTTCTTT,CASSLFNGAFMNTEAFF
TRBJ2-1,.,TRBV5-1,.,TGCGCCAGCAGCTTGGTTACGGGGAACAATGAGCAGTTCTTC,CASSLVTGNNEQFF